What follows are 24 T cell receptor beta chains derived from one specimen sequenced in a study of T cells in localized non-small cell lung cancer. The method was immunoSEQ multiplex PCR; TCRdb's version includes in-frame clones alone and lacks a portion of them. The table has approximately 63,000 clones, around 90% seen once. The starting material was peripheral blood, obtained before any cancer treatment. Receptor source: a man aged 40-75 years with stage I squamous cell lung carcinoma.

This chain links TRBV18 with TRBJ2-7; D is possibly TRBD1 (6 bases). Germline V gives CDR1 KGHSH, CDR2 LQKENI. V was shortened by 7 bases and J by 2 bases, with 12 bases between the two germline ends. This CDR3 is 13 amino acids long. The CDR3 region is CASLGAVTYEQYF. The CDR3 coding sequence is TGTGCCAGCTTGGGGGCAGTCACCTACGAGCAGTACTTC.

The CDR3 is CAWSRGDGYTF. The CDR3 DNA follows: TGTGCCTGGAGCAGGGGGGATGGCTACACCTTC. The chain links TRBV30 to TRBJ1-2; 7 bases line up with TRBD1. This CDR3 contains 11 residues. The V gene end was trimmed by 3 bases and the J gene end by 6 bases; junction bases not matched to a gene: 1. CDR1 and CDR2 (germline): GTSNPN, SVGIG (reference sequence). Full variable domain (missing parts from reference TRBV30 and TRBJ1-2): SQTIHQWPATLVQPVGSPLSLECTVEGTSNPNLYWYRQAAGRGLQLLFYSVGIGQISSEVPQNLSASRPQDRQFILSSKKLLLSDSGFYLCAWSRGDGYTFGSGTRLTVV.

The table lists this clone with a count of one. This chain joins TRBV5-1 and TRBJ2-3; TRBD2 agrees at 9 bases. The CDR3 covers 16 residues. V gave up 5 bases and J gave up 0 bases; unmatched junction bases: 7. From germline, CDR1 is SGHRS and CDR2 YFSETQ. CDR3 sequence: CASSLRLAASTDTQYF. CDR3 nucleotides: TGCGCCAGCAGTTTAAGACTAGCGGCTAGCACAGATACGCAGTATTTT.

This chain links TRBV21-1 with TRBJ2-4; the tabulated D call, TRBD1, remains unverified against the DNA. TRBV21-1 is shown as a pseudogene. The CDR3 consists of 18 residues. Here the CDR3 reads CASSKIGRDRGAKNIQYF. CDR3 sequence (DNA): TGTGCCAGCAGCAAAATAGGAAGGGACAGGGGAGCCAAAAACATTCAGTACTTC.

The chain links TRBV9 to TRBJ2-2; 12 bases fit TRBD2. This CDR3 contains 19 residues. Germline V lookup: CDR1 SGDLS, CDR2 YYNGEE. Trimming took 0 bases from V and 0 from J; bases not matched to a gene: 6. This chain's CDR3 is CASSVAWTSGDTNTGELFF. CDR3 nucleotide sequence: TGTGCCAGCAGCGTAGCTTGGACTAGCGGGGACACGAACACCGGGGAGCTGTTTTTT.

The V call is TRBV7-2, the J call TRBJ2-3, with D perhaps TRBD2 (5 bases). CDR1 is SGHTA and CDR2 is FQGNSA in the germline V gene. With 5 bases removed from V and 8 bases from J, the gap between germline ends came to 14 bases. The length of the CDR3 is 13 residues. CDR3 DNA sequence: TGTGCCAGCAGCCCCCGTGTGAGGGCTACGCAGTATTTT. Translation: CASSPRVRATQYF.

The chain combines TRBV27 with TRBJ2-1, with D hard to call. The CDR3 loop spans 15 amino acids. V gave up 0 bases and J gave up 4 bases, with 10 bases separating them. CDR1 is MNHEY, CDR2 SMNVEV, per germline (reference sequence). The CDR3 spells CASSLSVAPYNEQFF. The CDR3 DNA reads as TGTGCCAGCAGTTTATCGGTGGCCCCTTACAATGAGCAGTTCTTC.

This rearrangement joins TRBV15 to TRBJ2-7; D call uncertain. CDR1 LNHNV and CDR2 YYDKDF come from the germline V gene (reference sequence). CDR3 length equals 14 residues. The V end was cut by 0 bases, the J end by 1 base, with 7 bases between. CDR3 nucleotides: TGTGCCACCAGCAGAGATCCCCGGTCCTACGAGCAGTACTTC. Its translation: CATSRDPRSYEQYF. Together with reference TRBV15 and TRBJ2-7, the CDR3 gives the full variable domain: DAMVIQNPRYQVTQFGKPVTLSCSQTLNHNVMYWYQQKSSQAPKLLFHYYDKDFNNEADTPDNFQSRRPNTSFCFLDIRSPGLGDTAMYLCATSRDPRSYEQYFGPGTRLTVT.

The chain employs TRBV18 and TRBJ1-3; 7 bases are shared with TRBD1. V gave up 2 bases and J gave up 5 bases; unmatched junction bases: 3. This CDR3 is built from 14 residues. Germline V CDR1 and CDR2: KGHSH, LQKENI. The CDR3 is CASSPRDSRNTIYF. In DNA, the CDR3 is TGTGCCAGCTCACCAAGGGACAGCAGAAACACCATATATTTT.

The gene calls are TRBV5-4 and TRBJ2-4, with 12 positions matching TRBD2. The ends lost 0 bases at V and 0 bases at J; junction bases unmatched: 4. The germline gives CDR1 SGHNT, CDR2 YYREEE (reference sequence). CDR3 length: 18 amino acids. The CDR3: CASSLGLAGVQAKNIQYF. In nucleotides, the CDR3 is TGTGCCAGCAGCTTGGGACTAGCGGGAGTACAAGCCAAAAACATTCAGTACTTC. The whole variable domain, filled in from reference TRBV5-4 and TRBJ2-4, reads ETGVTQSPTHLIKTRGQQVTLRCSSQSGHNTVSWYQQALGQGPQFIFQYYREEENGRGNFPPRFSGLQFPNYSSELNVNALELDDSALYLCASSLGLAGVQAKNIQYFGAGTRLSVL.

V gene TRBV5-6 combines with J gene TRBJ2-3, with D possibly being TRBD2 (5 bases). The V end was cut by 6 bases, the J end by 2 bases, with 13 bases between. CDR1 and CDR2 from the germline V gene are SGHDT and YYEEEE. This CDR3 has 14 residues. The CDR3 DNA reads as TGTGCCAGCACCCTCGGGGAGTACACAGATACGCAGTATTTT. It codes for CASTLGEYTDTQYF.

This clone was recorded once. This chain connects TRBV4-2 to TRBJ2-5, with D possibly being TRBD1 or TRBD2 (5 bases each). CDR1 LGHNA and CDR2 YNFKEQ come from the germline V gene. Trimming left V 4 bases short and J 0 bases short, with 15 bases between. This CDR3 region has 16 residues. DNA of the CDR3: TGTGCCAGCAGCCGCATCGAAGGGACGAACCAAGAGACCCAGTACTTC. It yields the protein CASSRIEGTNQETQYF.

The DNA for the CDR3 is TGTGCCAGCTCACCGGACCAAAACAATGAGCAGTTCTTC. This codes for CASSPDQNNEQFF. This chain uses TRBV18 with TRBJ2-1, with no clear D. Trimming took off 3 bases at V and 5 bases at J, with 8 bases between the two ends. In germline, CDR1 is KGHSH, CDR2 LQKENI. The CDR3 has 13 amino acids.

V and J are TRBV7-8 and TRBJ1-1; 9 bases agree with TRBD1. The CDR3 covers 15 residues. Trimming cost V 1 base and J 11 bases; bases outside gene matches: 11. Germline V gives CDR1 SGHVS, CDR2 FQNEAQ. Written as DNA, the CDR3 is TGTGCCAGCAGCTTAGGATGGGACAGGGAGAATTCGGCTTTCTTT. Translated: CASSLGWDRENSAFF. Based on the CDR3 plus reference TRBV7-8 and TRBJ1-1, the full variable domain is GAGVSQSPRYKVAKRGQDVALRCDPISGHVSLFWYQQALGQGPEFLTYFQNEAQLDKSGLPSDRFFAERPEGSVSTLKIQRTQQEDSAVYLCASSLGWDRENSAFFGQGTRLTVV.

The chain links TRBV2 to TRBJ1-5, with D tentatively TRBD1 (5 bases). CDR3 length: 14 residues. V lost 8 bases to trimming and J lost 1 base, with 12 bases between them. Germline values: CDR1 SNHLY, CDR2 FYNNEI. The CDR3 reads CASGAVLSNQPQHF. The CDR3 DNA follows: TGTGCCAGCGGGGCGGTCCTAAGCAATCAGCCCCAGCATTTT.

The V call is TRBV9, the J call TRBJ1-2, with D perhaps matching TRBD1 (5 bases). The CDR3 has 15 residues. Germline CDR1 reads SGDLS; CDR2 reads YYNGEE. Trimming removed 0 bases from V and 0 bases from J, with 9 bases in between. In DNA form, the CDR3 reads TGTGCCAGCAGCGTAGACGGGACCGCTAACTATGGCTACACCTTC. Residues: CASSVDGTANYGYTF. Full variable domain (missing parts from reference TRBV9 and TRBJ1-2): DSGVTQTPKHLITATGQRVTLRCSPRSGDLSVYWYQQSLDQGLQFLIQYYNGEERAKGNILERFSAQQFPDLHSELNLSSLELGDSALYFCASSVDGTANYGYTFGSGTRLTVV.

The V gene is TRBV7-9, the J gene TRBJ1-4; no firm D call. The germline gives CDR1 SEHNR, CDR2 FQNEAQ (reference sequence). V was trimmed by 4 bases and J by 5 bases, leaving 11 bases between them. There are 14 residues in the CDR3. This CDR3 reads CASSSGVGNEKLFF. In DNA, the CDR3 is TGTGCCAGCAGCTCCGGGGTTGGGAATGAAAAACTGTTTTTT.

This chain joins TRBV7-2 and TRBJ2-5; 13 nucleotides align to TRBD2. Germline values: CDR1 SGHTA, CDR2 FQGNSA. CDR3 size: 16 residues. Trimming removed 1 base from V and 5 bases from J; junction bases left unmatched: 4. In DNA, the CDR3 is TGTGCCAGCAGCTTAGGACTAGCGGGAGGCTTGGAGACCCAGTACTTC. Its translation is CASSLGLAGGLETQYF.

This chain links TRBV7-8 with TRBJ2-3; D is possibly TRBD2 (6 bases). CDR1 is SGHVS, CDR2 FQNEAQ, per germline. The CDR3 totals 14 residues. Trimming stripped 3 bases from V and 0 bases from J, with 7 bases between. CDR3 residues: CASSLGTSTDTQYF. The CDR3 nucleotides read TGTGCCAGCAGCTTGGGGACTAGCACAGATACGCAGTATTTT.

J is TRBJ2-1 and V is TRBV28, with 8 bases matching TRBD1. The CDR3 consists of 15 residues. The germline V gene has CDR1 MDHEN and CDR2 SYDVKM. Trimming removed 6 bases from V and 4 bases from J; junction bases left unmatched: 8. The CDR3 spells CASSYPGQGYNEQFF. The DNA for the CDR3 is TGTGCCAGCAGCTACCCCGGACAGGGTTACAATGAGCAGTTCTTC.

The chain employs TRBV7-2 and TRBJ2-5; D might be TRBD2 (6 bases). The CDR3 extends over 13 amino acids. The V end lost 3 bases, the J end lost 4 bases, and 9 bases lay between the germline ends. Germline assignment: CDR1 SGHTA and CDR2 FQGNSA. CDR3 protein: CASSLGRGETQYF. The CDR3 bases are TGTGCCAGCAGCTTGGGGCGGGGAGAGACCCAGTACTTC.

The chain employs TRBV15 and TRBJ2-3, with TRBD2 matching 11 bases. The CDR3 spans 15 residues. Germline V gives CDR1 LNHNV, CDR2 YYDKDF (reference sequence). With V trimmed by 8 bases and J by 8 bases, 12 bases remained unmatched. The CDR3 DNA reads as TGTGCCACCTCCCTAGCGGGAGGTTTCTCAGCTACGCAGTATTTT. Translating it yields CATSLAGGFSATQYF.

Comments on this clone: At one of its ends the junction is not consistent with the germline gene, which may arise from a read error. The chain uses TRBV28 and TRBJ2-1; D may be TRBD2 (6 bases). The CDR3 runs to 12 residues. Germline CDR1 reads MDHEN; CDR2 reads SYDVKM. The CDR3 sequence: CASSLAARDSVF. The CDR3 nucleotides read TGTGCCAGCAGTTTAGCGGCCAGGGACTCGGTCTTC.

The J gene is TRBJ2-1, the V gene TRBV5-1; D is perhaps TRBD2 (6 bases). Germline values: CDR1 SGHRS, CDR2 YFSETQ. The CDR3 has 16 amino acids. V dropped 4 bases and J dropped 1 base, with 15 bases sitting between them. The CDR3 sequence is CASSSLGGPSYNEQFF. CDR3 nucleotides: TGCGCCAGCAGCAGCTTGGGGGGTCCGTCCTACAATGAGCAGTTCTTC.